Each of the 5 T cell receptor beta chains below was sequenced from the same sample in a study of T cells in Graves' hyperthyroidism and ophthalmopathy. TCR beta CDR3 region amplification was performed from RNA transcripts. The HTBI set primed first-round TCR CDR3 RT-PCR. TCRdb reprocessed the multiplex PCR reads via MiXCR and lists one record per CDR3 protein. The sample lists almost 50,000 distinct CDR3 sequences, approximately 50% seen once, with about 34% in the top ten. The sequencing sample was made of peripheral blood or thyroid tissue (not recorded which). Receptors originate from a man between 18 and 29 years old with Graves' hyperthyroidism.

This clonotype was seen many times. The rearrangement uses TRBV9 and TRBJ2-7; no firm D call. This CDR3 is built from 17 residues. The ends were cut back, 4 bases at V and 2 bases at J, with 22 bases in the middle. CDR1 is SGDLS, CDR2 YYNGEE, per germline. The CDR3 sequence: CASSPYPPGRNTYEQYF. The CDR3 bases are TGTGCCAGCAGCCCGTACCCTCCTGGACGAAATACCTACGAGCAGTACTTC.

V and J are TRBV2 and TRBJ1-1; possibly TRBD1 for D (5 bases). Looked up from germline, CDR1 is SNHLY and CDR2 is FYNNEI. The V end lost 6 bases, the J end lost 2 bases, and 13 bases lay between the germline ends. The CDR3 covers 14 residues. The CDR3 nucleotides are TGTGCCAGCAGCCAAGGACATACCAACACTGAAGCTTTCTTT. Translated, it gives CASSQGHTNTEAFF.

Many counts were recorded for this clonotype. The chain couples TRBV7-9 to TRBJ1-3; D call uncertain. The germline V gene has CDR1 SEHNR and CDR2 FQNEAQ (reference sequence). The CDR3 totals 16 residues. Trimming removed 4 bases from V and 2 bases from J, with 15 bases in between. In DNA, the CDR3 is TGTGCCAGCAGCTCAGCAAGTTGGACCCCTGGAAACACCATATATTTT. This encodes CASSSASWTPGNTIYF.

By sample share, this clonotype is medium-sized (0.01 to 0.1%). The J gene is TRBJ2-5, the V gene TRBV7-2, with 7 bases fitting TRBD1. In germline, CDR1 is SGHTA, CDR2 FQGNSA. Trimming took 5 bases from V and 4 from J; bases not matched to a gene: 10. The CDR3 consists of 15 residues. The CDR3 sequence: CASSVTGTVTETQYF. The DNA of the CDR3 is TGTGCCAGCAGCGTAACCGGGACAGTGACAGAGACCCAGTACTTC.

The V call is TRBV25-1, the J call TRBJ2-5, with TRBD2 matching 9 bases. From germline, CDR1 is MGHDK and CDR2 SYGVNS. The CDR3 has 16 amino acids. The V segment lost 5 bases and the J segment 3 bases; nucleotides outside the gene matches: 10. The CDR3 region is CASSYSQTSGEETQYF. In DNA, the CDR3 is TGTGCCAGCAGTTACTCGCAGACTAGCGGCGAAGAGACCCAGTACTTC.